This T cell receptor beta chain was obtained from a study of T cells expressing NK-cell markers. Study in general: The TCR beta repertoires originated in sorted CD3+CD56+NKG2C+, CD3+CD56+NKG2C- and CD3+CD56-NKG2C+ T cells. Study findings and constraints: No clear determination of HCMV specificity was made for expanded NKG2C+ T cell clones.

The CDR3 is made up of 15 amino acids. Germline V gene data show CDR1 as MGHRA and CDR2 as YSYEKL. To note about this clonotype: Its antigen is still unknown.

As the method of synthesis, 5'RACE template switching with UMIs yielded TCR beta cDNA. TCRdb reprocessed the 5' RACE reads; each CDR3 protein has one entry and no DNA is given. In all, the sample yields 350,000 to 450,000 distinct CDR3 sequences. The source of this sequence is a man between 18 and 69 years old in good health. V is TRBV4-1 and J is TRBJ2-3; the TRBD1 assignment by TCRdb is unverifiable without DNA. Sequencing was performed on blood T cells: a sorted CD56 or NKG2C T cell subset, CD4+ or CD8+ T cells, or bulk PBMC T cells (not recorded which). CDR3 protein: CASSSQGALADTQYF.